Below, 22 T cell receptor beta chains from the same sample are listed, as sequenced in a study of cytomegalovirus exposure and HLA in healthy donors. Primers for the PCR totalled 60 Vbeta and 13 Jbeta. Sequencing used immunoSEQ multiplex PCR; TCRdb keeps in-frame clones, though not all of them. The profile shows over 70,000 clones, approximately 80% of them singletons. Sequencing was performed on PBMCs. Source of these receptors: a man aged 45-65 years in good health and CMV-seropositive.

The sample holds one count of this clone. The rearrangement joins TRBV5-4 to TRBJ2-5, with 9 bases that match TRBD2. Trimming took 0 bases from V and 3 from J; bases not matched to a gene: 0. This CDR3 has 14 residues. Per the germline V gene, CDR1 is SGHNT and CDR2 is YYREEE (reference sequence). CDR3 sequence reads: CASSLVAGEETQYF. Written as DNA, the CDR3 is TGTGCCAGCAGCTTGGTAGCGGGAGAAGAGACCCAGTACTTC.

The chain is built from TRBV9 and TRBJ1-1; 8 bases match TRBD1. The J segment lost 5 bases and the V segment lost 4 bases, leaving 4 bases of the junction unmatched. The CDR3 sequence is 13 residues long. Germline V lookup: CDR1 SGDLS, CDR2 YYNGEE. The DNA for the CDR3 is TGTGCCAGCAGCATTGGGACAGGAACTGAAGCTTTCTTT. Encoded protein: CASSIGTGTEAFF. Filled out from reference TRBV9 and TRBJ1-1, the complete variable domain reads DSGVTQTPKHLITATGQRVTLRCSPRSGDLSVYWYQQSLDQGLQFLIQYYNGEERAKGNILERFSAQQFPDLHSELNLSSLELGDSALYFCASSIGTGTEAFFGQGTRLTVV.

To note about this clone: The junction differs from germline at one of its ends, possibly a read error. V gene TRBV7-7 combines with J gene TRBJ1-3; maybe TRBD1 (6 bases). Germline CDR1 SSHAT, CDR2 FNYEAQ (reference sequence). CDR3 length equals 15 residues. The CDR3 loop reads CASSADSASGNTIYF. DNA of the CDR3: TGTGCTAGCAGCGCGGACAGCGCTTCTGGAAACACCATATATTTT.

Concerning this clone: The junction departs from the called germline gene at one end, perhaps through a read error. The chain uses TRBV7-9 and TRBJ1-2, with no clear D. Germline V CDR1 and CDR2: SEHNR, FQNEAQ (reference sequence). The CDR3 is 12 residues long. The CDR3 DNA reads TGTTCCAGCAGCTTAGAAGTCACAGACAACACCTTC. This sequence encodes CSSSLEVTDNTF.

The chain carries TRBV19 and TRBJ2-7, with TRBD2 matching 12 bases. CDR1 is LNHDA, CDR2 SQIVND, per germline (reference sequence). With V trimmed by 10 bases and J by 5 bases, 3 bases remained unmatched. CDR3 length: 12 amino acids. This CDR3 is CATRTSGNEQYF. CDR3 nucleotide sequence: TGTGCCACCCGGACTAGCGGGAACGAGCAGTACTTC. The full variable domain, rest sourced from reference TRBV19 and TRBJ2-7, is DGGITQSPKYLFRKEGQNVTLSCEQNLNHDAMYWYRQDPGQGLRLIYYSQIVNDFQKGDIAEGYSVSREKKESFPLTVTSAQKNPTAFYLCATRTSGNEQYFGPGTRLTVT.

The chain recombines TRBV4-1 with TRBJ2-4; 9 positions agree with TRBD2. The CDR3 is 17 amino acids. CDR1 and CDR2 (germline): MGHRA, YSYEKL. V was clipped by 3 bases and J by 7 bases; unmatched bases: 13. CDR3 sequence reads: CASSQQLLAGFQNIQYF. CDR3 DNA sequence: TGCGCCAGCAGCCAGCAACTACTAGCGGGTTTTCAGAACATTCAGTACTTC.

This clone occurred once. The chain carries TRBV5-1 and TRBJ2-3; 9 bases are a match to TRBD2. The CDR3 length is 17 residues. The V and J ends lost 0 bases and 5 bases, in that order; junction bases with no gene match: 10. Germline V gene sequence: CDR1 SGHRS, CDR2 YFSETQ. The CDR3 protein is CASSLALGGAGGDTQYF. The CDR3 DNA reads TGCGCCAGCAGCTTGGCTCTCGGTGGAGCGGGAGGAGATACGCAGTATTTT.

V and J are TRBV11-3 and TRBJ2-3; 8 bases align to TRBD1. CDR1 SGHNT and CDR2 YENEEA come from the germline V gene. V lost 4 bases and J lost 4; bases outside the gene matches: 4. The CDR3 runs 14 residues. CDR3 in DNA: TGTGCCAGCAGCTCTAGGACAGGGTCAGATACGCAGTATTTT. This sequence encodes CASSSRTGSDTQYF.

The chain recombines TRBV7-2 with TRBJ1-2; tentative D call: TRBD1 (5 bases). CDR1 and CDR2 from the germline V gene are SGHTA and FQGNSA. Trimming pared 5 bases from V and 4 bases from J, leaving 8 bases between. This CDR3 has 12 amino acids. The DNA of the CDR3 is TGTGCCAGCAGCCAGCAGGGCTATGGCTACACCTTC. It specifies CASSQQGYGYTF.

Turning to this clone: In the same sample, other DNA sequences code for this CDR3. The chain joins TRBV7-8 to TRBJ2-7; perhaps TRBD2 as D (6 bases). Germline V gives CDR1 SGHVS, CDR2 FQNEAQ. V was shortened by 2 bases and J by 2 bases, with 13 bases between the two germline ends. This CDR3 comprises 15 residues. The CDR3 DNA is TGTGCCAGCAGCTTACCGGGGGACTTGACCTACGAGCAGTACTTC. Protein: CASSLPGDLTYEQYF.

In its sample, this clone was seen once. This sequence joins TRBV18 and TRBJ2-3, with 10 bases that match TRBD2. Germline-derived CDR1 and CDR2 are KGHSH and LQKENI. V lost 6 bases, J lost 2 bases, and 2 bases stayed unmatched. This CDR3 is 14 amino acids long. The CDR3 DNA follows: TGTGCCAGCTCCGGACTAGCGGACACAGATACGCAGTATTTT. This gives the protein CASSGLADTDTQYF.

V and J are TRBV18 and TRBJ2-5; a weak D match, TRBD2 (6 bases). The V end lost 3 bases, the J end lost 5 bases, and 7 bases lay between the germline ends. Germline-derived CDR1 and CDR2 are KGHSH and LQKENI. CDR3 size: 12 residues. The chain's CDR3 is CASSPRGETQYF. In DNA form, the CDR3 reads TGTGCCAGCTCACCCCGGGGGGAGACCCAGTACTTC.

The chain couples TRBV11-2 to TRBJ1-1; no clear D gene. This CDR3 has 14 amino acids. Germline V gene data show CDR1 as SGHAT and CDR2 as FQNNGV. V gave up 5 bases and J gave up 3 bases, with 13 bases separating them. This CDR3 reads CASSRWGGDTEAFF. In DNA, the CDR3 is TGTGCCAGCAGCCGCTGGGGAGGAGACACTGAAGCTTTCTTT.

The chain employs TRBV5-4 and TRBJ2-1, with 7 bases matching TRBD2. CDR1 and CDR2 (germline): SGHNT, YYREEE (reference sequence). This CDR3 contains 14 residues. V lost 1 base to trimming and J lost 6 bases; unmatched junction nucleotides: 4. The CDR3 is CASSLRVAGNEQFF. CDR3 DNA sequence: TGTGCCAGCAGCTTGAGAGTAGCGGGCAATGAGCAGTTCTTC.

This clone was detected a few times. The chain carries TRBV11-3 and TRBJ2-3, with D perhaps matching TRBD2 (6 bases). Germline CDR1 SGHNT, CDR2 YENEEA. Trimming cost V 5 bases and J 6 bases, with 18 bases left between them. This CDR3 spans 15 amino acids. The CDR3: CASSPNPGGLDTQYF. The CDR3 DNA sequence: TGTGCCAGCAGCCCAAACCCCGGAGGGCTGGATACGCAGTATTTT. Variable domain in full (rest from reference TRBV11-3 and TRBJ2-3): EAGVVQSPRYKIIEKKQPVAFWCNPISGHNTLYWYLQNLGQGPELLIRYENEEAVDDSQLPKDRFSAERLKGVDSTLKIQPAELGDSAVYLCASSPNPGGLDTQYFGPGTRLTVL.

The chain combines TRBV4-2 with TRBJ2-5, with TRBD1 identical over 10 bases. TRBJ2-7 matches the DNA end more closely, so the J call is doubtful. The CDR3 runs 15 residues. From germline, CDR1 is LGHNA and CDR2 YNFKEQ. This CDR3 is CASSQAVGQGFEQYF. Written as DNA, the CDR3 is TGTGCCAGCAGCCAAGCTGTGGGACAGGGGTTCGAGCAGTACTTC.

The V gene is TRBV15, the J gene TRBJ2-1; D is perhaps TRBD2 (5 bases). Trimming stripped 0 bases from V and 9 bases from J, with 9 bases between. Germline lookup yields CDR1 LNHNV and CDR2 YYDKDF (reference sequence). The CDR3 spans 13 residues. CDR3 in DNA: TGTGCCACCAGCAGAGACCTCGCGGGTGAGCAGTTCTTC. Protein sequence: CATSRDLAGEQFF. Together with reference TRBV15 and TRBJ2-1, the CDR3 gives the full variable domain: DAMVIQNPRYQVTQFGKPVTLSCSQTLNHNVMYWYQQKSSQAPKLLFHYYDKDFNNEADTPDNFQSRRPNTSFCFLDIRSPGLGDTAMYLCATSRDLAGEQFFGPGTRLTVL.

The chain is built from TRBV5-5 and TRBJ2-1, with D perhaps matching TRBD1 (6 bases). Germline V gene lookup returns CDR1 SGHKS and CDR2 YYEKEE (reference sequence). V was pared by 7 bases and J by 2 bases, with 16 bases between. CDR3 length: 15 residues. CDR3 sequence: CASGLQGQTYNEQFF. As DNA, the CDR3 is TGTGCCAGCGGACTGCAGGGGCAGACCTACAATGAGCAGTTCTTC.

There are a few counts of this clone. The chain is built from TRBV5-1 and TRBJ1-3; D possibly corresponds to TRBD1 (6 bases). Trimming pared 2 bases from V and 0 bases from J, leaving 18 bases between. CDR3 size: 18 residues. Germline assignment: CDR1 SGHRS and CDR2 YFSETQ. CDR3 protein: CASSLNVGGKFSGNTIYF. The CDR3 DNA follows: TGCGCCAGCAGCTTAAATGTAGGGGGAAAGTTCTCTGGAAACACCATATATTTT.

The DNA for the CDR3 is TGTGCCAGCAGCTTACCGGGGGGCATCGAGCAGTACTTC. As protein: CASSLPGGIEQYF. The J gene is TRBJ2-5, the V gene TRBV7-2, with D perhaps matching TRBD2 (7 bases). The J call may not be correct, given that the DNA end is closer to TRBJ2-7. Per the germline V gene, CDR1 is SGHTA and CDR2 is FQGNSA. The CDR3 is made up of 13 amino acids.

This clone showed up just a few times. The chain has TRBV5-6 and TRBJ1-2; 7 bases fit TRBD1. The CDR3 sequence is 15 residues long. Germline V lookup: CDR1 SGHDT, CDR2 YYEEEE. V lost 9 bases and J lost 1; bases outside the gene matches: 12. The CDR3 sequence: CATQPGQADNYGYTF. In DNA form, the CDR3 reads TGTGCCACCCAACCCGGACAGGCCGATAACTATGGCTACACCTTC.

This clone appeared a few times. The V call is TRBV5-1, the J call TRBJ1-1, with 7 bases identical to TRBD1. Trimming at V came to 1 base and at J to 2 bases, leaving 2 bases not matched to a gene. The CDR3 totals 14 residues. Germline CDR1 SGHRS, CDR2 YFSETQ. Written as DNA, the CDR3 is TGCGCCAGCAGCTTGACAGGGGCTAACACTGAAGCTTTCTTT. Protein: CASSLTGANTEAFF.